The 21 T cell receptor beta chains given below trace back to one sample, sequenced in a study of cytomegalovirus exposure and HLA in healthy donors. The PCR used 60 Vbeta and 13 Jbeta primers. The method was immunoSEQ multiplex PCR; TCRdb's version includes in-frame clones alone and lacks a portion of them. This sample yields 150,000 to 200,000 clones, of which more than 80% are seen a single time; just under 5% belongs to the top ten. Input material: PBMCs. These receptors were collected from a woman under 30 in good health and CMV-seropositive.

This rearrangement joins TRBV5-4 to TRBJ2-3; a possible D gene is TRBD2 (5 bases). V was trimmed by 0 bases and J by 8 bases, leaving 16 bases between them. Germline values: CDR1 SGHNT, CDR2 YYREEE (reference sequence). The CDR3 consists of 15 residues. CDR3 nucleotides: TGTGCCAGCAGCTTGGACCGGACTCACTCCGGTACGCAGTATTTT. Translated, it gives CASSLDRTHSGTQYF. The complete variable domain, with remaining parts taken from reference TRBV5-4 and TRBJ2-3, reads ETGVTQSPTHLIKTRGQQVTLRCSSQSGHNTVSWYQQALGQGPQFIFQYYREEENGRGNFPPRFSGLQFPNYSSELNVNALELDDSALYLCASSLDRTHSGTQYFGPGTRLTVL.

The chain is built from TRBV29-1 and TRBJ1-4, with TRBD1 identical over 11 bases. The CDR3 runs to 13 residues. With V trimmed by 3 bases and J by 6 bases, 0 bases remained unmatched. Germline loops: CDR1 SQVTM, CDR2 ANQGSEA. CDR3 loop: CSVEGQGDEKLFF. In DNA, the CDR3 is TGCAGCGTTGAGGGACAGGGGGATGAAAAACTGTTTTTT.

V usage is TRBV6-5 and J usage is TRBJ2-1, with D tentatively TRBD2 (5 bases). The length of the CDR3 is 15 residues. Trimming left V 0 bases short and J 7 bases short, with 13 bases between. CDR1 and CDR2 (germline): MNHEY, SVGAGI. CDR3 loop: CASSYSGGVRNEQFF. DNA of the CDR3: TGTGCCAGCAGTTACTCTGGAGGAGTTAGGAATGAGCAGTTCTTC.

The V call is TRBV4-1, the J call TRBJ2-1; tentatively, D is TRBD2 (6 bases). The V end was cut by 4 bases, the J end by 10 bases, with 17 bases between. There are 14 residues in the CDR3. Looked up from germline, CDR1 is MGHRA and CDR2 is YSYEKL. The CDR3 protein is CASSPPRTGGEQFF. DNA of the CDR3: TGCGCCAGCAGCCCCCCCCGGACTGGGGGGGAGCAGTTCTTC.

V is TRBV6-5 and J is TRBJ1-5, with D tentatively TRBD1 (5 bases). Trimming stripped 7 bases from V and 9 bases from J, with 19 bases between. The CDR3 loop spans 14 amino acids. Germline V gene data show CDR1 as MNHEY and CDR2 as SVGAGI. The CDR3 loop reads CASIPPSGSWPQHF. CDR3 DNA: TGTGCCAGCATTCCACCCTCAGGGTCCTGGCCCCAGCATTTT.

This clone was counted a few times. The CDR3 nucleotides are TGTGCCAGCTCCCACGGGACACCCGACACCGGGGAGCTGTTTTTT. This encodes CASSHGTPDTGELFF. The rearrangement uses TRBV18 and TRBJ2-2; D is perhaps TRBD1 (6 bases). The CDR3 has 15 amino acids. CDR1 and CDR2 from the germline V gene are KGHSH and LQKENI. V was shortened by 6 bases and J by 3 bases, with 14 bases between the two germline ends.

The chain combines TRBV18 with TRBJ2-7, with TRBD1 as a possible D gene (5 bases). The CDR3 consists of 13 residues. V lost 5 bases, J lost 6 bases, and 14 bases lay in between. Germline V gene sequence: CDR1 KGHSH, CDR2 LQKENI. The CDR3 bases are TGTGCCAGCTCAGTGGTAGAAGGGGCCGAGCAGTACTTC. It is translated as CASSVVEGAEQYF. Drawing the rest from reference TRBV18 and TRBJ2-7, the complete variable domain is NAGVMQNPRHLVRRRGQEARLRCSPMKGHSHVYWYRQLPEEGLKFMVYLQKENIIDESGMPKERFSAEFPKEGPSILRIQQVVRGDSAAYFCASSVVEGAEQYFGPGTRLTVT.

V gene TRBV29-1 combines with J gene TRBJ2-1, with D hard to call. The CDR3 extends over 13 amino acids. The V gene's germline CDR1 is SQVTM and CDR2 ANQGSEA. With 3 bases removed from V and 0 bases from J, the gap between germline ends came to 6 bases. CDR3 amino acids: CSVDSPSYNEQFF. CDR3 in DNA: TGCAGCGTTGACAGTCCCTCCTACAATGAGCAGTTCTTC.

The rearrangement joins TRBV19 to TRBJ1-1; TRBD1 matches at 8 bases. CDR3 length equals 16 residues. CDR1 and CDR2 from the germline V gene are LNHDA and SQIVND (reference sequence). Unmatched junction bases numbered 8, after V lost 5 bases and J lost 0 bases. CDR3 nucleotides: TGTGCCAGTAGTCTCCCACCGGGACAGGTGAACACTGAAGCTTTCTTT. Protein product: CASSLPPGQVNTEAFF.

The genes are TRBV29-1 and TRBJ1-2; 7 nucleotides align to TRBD1. This CDR3 comprises 13 residues. Germline V gives CDR1 SQVTM, CDR2 ANQGSEA. J gave up 5 bases and V 0 bases, and 3 bases lay outside the gene matches. This CDR3 reads CSVEDNRGYGYTF. In DNA, the CDR3 is TGCAGCGTTGAAGACAACAGGGGTTATGGCTACACCTTC.

This sequence joins TRBV6-1 and TRBJ2-5, with 7 bases lining up with TRBD2. Looked up from germline, CDR1 is MNHNS and CDR2 is SASEGT. The CDR3 extends over 14 amino acids. V trimming: 6 bases; J trimming: 2 bases; junction bases outside the gene matches: 6. The CDR3 DNA sequence: TGTGCCAGCAGCTACGGACTAGGACAAGAGACCCAGTACTTC. Its translation: CASSYGLGQETQYF.

This clone was seen just once. This sequence joins TRBV13 and TRBJ1-2, with a weak D call TRBD1 (5 bases). The CDR3 contains 13 residues. From germline, CDR1 is PRHDT and CDR2 FYEKMQ (reference sequence). The ends were cut back, 5 bases at V and 2 bases at J, with 9 bases in the middle. CDR3 in amino acids: CASSSRGNYGYTF. The CDR3 DNA reads TGTGCCAGCAGCAGCCGGGGGAACTATGGCTACACCTTC. Filled out from reference TRBV13 and TRBJ1-2, the complete variable domain reads AAGVIQSPRHLIKEKRETATLKCYPIPRHDTVYWYQQGPGQDPQFLISFYEKMQSDKGSIPDRFSAQQFSDYHSELNMSSLELGDSALYFCASSSRGNYGYTFGSGTRLTVV.

This clone has just one count. The genes are TRBV7-2 and TRBJ2-2, with a weak D call TRBD1 (5 bases). Trimming removed 2 bases from V and 7 bases from J, with 5 bases in between. The CDR3 covers 12 residues. CDR1 and CDR2 from the germline V gene are SGHTA and FQGNSA. For the CDR3, the DNA is TGTGCCAGCAGCTTACAGGGCGGGGAGCTGTTTTTT. Protein product: CASSLQGGELFF.

DNA of the CDR3: TGTGCCAGTAGTATAGATCAGGGTGGTGAGCAGTTCTTC. It is translated as CASSIDQGGEQFF. The V gene is TRBV19, the J gene TRBJ2-1; perhaps TRBD1 as D (5 bases). In germline, CDR1 is LNHDA, CDR2 SQIVND (reference sequence). The CDR3 extends over 13 amino acids. V was trimmed by 0 bases and J by 9 bases, leaving 9 bases between them.

This clone was recorded once. This chain uses TRBV7-3 with TRBJ2-1; D is perhaps TRBD1 (5 bases). The CDR3 runs 13 residues. The V and J ends lost 5 bases and 8 bases respectively, with 13 bases between them. Germline CDR1 is SGHTA and CDR2 is FQGTGA. CDR3 sequence (DNA): TGTGCCAGCAGCGCAGGGATTTTGGATGAGCAGTTCTTC. This translates into CASSAGILDEQFF.

V is TRBV15 and J is TRBJ1-5; 8 bases line up with TRBD1. The germline CDR1 and CDR2 sequences are LNHNV and YYDKDF (reference sequence). This CDR3 contains 15 residues. J was trimmed by 7 bases and V by 5 bases; bases with no gene match: 10. CDR3 in amino acids: CATSVRQGAPQPQHF. The CDR3, as DNA: TGTGCCACCAGCGTGCGGCAGGGGGCTCCCCAGCCCCAGCATTTT.

This clone was counted a single time. This chain joins TRBV6-1 and TRBJ2-7, with TRBD2 identical over 10 bases. This CDR3 contains 15 residues. Looked up from germline, CDR1 is MNHNS and CDR2 is SASEGT. Trimming took 2 bases from V and 4 from J; bases not matched to a gene: 5. CDR3 in DNA: TGTGCCAGCAGTGAACGGGCTAGCGGGGGTTACGAGCAGTACTTC. Translated: CASSERASGGYEQYF.

This chain joins TRBV9 and TRBJ2-3; 9 bases match TRBD2. CDR3 size: 16 residues. V lost 4 bases to trimming and J lost 6 bases; unmatched junction nucleotides: 12. CDR1 SGDLS and CDR2 YYNGEE come from the germline V gene. CDR3 sequence reads: CASSSLGGGAGDTQYF. The CDR3 DNA sequence: TGTGCCAGCAGCAGCCTAGGCGGGGGGGCCGGGGATACGCAGTATTTT.

V and J are TRBV9 and TRBJ2-3; tentatively, D is TRBD2 (6 bases). The CDR3 has 16 residues. Germline CDR1 SGDLS, CDR2 YYNGEE. The V gene lost 3 bases and the J gene lost 2 bases, with 16 bases spanning the gap. The CDR3: CASSAEVAAVTDTQYF. The CDR3 coding sequence is TGTGCCAGCAGCGCCGAGGTAGCGGCAGTCACAGATACGCAGTATTTT.

The sample holds one count of this clone. The chain has TRBV27 and TRBJ2-1; 8 bases match TRBD2. The CDR3 contains 17 residues. Trimming removed 3 bases from V and 0 bases from J; junction bases left unmatched: 7. CDR1 is MNHEY and CDR2 is SMNVEV in the germline V gene (reference sequence). DNA for the CDR3: TGTGCCAGCAGTTTGTGGGGAGCGGGAGCCTCCTACAATGAGCAGTTCTTC. The encoded protein is CASSLWGAGASYNEQFF.

The chain joins TRBV7-9 to TRBJ2-5, with a possible D match to TRBD1 (5 bases). Trimming took 2 bases from V and 5 from J, leaving 9 bases between them. Per germline, CDR1 SEHNR and CDR2 FQNEAQ (reference sequence). The CDR3 consists of 13 residues. CDR3 loop: CASSLTKGETQYF. The CDR3 DNA sequence: TGTGCCAGCAGCTTAACAAAGGGGGAGACCCAGTACTTC.